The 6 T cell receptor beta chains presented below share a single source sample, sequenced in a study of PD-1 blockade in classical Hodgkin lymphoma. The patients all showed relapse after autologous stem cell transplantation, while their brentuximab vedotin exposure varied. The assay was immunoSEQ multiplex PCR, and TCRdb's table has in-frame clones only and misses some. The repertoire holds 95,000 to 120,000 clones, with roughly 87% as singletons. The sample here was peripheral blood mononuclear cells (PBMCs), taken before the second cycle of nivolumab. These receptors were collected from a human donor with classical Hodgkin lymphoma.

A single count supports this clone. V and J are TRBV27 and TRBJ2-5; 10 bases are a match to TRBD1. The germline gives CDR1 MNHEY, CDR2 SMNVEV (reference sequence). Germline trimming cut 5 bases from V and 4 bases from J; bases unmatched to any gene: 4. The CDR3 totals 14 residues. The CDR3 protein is CASSPWDRGETQYF. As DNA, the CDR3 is TGTGCCAGCAGTCCGTGGGACAGGGGAGAGACCCAGTACTTC.

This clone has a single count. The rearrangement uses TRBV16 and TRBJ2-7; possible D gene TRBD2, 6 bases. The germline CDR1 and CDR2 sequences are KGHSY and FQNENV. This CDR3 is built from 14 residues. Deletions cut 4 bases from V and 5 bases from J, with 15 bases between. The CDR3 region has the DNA TGTGCCAGCAGCCTTGGACGGCGCGGGGACGAGCAGTACTTC. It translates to CASSLGRRGDEQYF.

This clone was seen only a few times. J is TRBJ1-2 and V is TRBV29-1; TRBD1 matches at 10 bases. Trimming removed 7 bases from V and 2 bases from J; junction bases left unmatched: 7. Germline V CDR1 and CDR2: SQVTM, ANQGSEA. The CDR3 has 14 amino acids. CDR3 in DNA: TGCAGCGCCGGAAGACAGGGGGCGAACTATGGCTACACCTTC. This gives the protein CSAGRQGANYGYTF.

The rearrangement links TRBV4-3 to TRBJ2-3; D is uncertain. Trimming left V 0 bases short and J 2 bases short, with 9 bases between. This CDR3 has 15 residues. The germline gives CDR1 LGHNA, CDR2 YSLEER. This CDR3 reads CASSQDFTYTDTQYF. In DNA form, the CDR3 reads TGCGCCAGCAGCCAAGATTTCACTTACACAGATACGCAGTATTTT.

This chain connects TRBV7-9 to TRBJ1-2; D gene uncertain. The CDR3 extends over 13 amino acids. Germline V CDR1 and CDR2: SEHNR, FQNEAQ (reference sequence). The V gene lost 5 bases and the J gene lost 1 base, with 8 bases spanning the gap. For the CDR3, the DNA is TGTGCCAGCAGCGACGGACTTAACTATGGCTACACCTTC. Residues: CASSDGLNYGYTF.

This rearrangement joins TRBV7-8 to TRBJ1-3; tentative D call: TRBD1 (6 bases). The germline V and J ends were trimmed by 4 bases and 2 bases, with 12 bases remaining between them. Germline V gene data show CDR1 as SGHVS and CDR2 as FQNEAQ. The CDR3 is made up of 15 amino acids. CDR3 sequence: CASSSPQGTGNTIYF. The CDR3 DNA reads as TGTGCCAGCAGCTCACCCCAGGGGACTGGAAACACCATATATTTT.